The 18 T cell receptor beta chains in this list originate from one sample, sequenced in a study of shared clonotypes between healthy human individuals. Measured with immunoSEQ multiplex PCR; TCRdb has only the in-frame clones, and not every one. Among more than 2 million clones listed, roughly 93% were seen once. Positively selected for CCR7, the CD45RO-negative cells used as naive CD8 cells excluded terminally differentiated effector memory CD45RA+ cells. Sequenced sample: naive CD8+ T cells from PBMCs. The receptors stem from a man aged 18 to 35 in good health. Some clones in this sample may be carry-over from other donors' samples.

The chain recombines TRBV29-1 with TRBJ2-4, with D tentatively TRBD2 (5 bases). Trimming removed 6 bases at V and 11 bases at J, with 14 bases between. The germline V gene encodes CDR1 SQVTM and CDR2 ANQGSEA. This CDR3 region has 11 residues. CDR3 bases: TGCAGCGTAGAGGGTTACGGGGTTCAGTACTTC. Translated: CSVEGYGVQYF.

The CDR3 here is CASSPYFSDRGQTGNTIYF. CDR3 nucleotide sequence: TGTGCCAGCAGTCCGTATTTTTCGGACAGGGGACAAACGGGCAACACCATATATTTT. The gene calls are TRBV28 and TRBJ1-3, with 9 bases matching TRBD1. Germline CDR1 reads MDHEN; CDR2 reads SYDVKM. The CDR3 extends over 19 amino acids. With V trimmed by 5 bases and J by 7 bases, 21 bases remained unmatched.

J is TRBJ1-2 and V is TRBV27; 10 bases agree with TRBD1. The CDR3 is 15 residues long. The V gene end was trimmed by 5 bases and the J gene end by 8 bases; junction bases not matched to a gene: 11. CDR1 is MNHEY and CDR2 is SMNVEV in the germline V gene (reference sequence). The CDR3, as DNA: TGTGCCAGCAGTAGAACGGGACAGGGGAGCGGCGGCTACACCTTC. Protein sequence: CASSRTGQGSGGYTF.

This clone was counted a single time. The chain employs TRBV27 and TRBJ1-1; weak D call: TRBD1 (6 bases). Trimming shortened V by 2 bases and J by 0 bases, and 19 bases separated the two germline ends. Germline V gene sequence: CDR1 MNHEY, CDR2 SMNVEV (reference sequence). The CDR3 has 18 residues. As DNA, the CDR3 is TGTGCCAGCAGTTTAATGGCTCCGACAGGCCTGTTGAACACTGAAGCTTTCTTT. Translation: CASSLMAPTGLLNTEAFF.

The V and J genes are TRBV10-3 and TRBJ2-1; TRBD1 might be the D (5 bases). The ends were cut back, 2 bases at V and 0 bases at J, with 17 bases in the middle. Germline V lookup: CDR1 ENHRY, CDR2 SYGVKD. This CDR3 contains 18 residues. The CDR3 DNA is TGTGCCATCAGTGAGCCTCGACAGTTCCTCAGCTCCTACAATGAGCAGTTCTTC. Protein sequence: CAISEPRQFLSSYNEQFF.

This clone was observed a single time. The CDR3 coding sequence is TGTGCCAGTAGTAGTCACGGGACTAGCGTCAATGAGCAGTTCTTC. It yields the protein CASSSHGTSVNEQFF. V gene TRBV19 combines with J gene TRBJ2-1; 10 bases agree with TRBD2. The CDR3 is made up of 15 amino acids. After removal of 4 bases from V and 6 bases from J, the junction contained 6 bases not matched to a gene. Germline loops: CDR1 LNHDA, CDR2 SQIVND (reference sequence).

This rearrangement joins TRBV4-1 to TRBJ2-7; unclear D gene. Per germline, CDR1 MGHRA and CDR2 YSYEKL. The CDR3 has 14 residues. Trimming cost V 0 bases and J 3 bases, with 9 bases left between them. CDR3 loop: CASSQEEGYYEQYF. CDR3 DNA sequence: TGCGCCAGCAGCCAAGAAGAAGGATACTACGAGCAGTACTTC.

On this clone itself: The sample carries other DNA sequences with the same CDR3. The chain carries TRBV28 and TRBJ1-1, with a tentative D call TRBD1 (5 bases). The ends were cut back, 3 bases at V and 0 bases at J, with 5 bases in the middle. In germline, CDR1 is MDHEN, CDR2 SYDVKM. The CDR3 extends over 13 amino acids. The CDR3 loop is CASSLTVNTEAFF. The CDR3 DNA is TGTGCCAGCAGTTTGACAGTGAACACTGAAGCTTTCTTT.

DNA for the CDR3: TGTGCCAGCAGTGAATTCCGGACTAGACTCTACGAGCAGTACTTC. Residues: CASSEFRTRLYEQYF. The rearrangement uses TRBV6-1 and TRBJ2-7; 7 bases line up with TRBD2. Germline CDR1 and CDR2: MNHNS and SASEGT. This CDR3 has 15 residues. The V and J ends lost 2 bases and 3 bases, in that order; junction bases with no gene match: 7.

The sample holds a few counts of this clone. V gene TRBV5-1 combines with J gene TRBJ2-2; D is ambiguous. This CDR3 region has 12 residues. Germline-derived CDR1 and CDR2 are SGHRS and YFSETQ. V was shortened by 6 bases and J by 0 bases, with 3 bases between the two germline ends. CDR3 residues: CASNTNTGELFF. The CDR3 DNA reads as TGCGCCAGCAATACGAACACCGGGGAGCTGTTTTTT.

The V call is TRBV5-1, the J call TRBJ1-2, with D perhaps TRBD1 (5 bases). With 4 bases removed from V and 4 bases from J, the gap between germline ends came to 14 bases. In germline, CDR1 is SGHRS, CDR2 YFSETQ. This CDR3 contains 14 residues. CDR3 nucleotide sequence: TGCGCCAGCAGCGCAGGGCGGGACTTCTATGGCTACACCTTC. Translated, it gives CASSAGRDFYGYTF. Variable domain in full (rest from reference TRBV5-1 and TRBJ1-2): KAGVTQTPRYLIKTRGQQVTLSCSPISGHRSVSWYQQTPGQGLQFLFEYFSETQRNKGNFPGRFSGRQFSNSRSEMNVSTLELGDSALYLCASSAGRDFYGYTFGSGTRLTVV.

This chain joins TRBV15 and TRBJ2-7, with 7 positions matching TRBD2. Germline loops: CDR1 LNHNV, CDR2 YYDKDF (reference sequence). The trim removed 1 base at V and 4 bases at J, leaving 7 bases unmatched. This CDR3 has 15 amino acids. CDR3 sequence (DNA): TGTGCCACCAGCAGAGGAGCGGGAAGTGCTTACGAGCAGTACTTC. Encoded protein: CATSRGAGSAYEQYF.

This clone was picked up one time. The V gene is TRBV18, the J gene TRBJ1-1; D not resolved. V was shortened by 4 bases and J by 0 bases, with 12 bases between the two germline ends. Per the germline V gene, CDR1 is KGHSH and CDR2 is LQKENI. The CDR3 length is 15 residues. The CDR3 loop reads CASSRLTSLNTEAFF. The CDR3 bases are TGTGCCAGCTCACGCTTGACTAGCCTGAACACTGAAGCTTTCTTT. The full variable domain, in which reference TRBV18 and TRBJ1-1 provide the parts outside the CDR3, is NAGVMQNPRHLVRRRGQEARLRCSPMKGHSHVYWYRQLPEEGLKFMVYLQKENIIDESGMPKERFSAEFPKEGPSILRIQQVVRGDSAAYFCASSRLTSLNTEAFFGQGTRLTVV.

As to this clone: Different DNA sequences within this sample yield the same CDR3. The chain joins TRBV27 to TRBJ2-7; D not resolved. In germline, CDR1 is MNHEY, CDR2 SMNVEV (reference sequence). The V and J ends lost 3 bases and 1 base respectively, with 7 bases between them. The CDR3 spans 13 residues. The chain's CDR3 is CASSFSRSYEQYF. The CDR3 DNA reads TGTGCCAGCAGTTTTTCCCGGTCCTACGAGCAGTACTTC.

V usage is TRBV28 and J usage is TRBJ2-7; D possibly matches TRBD1 or TRBD2 (5 bases each). V gave up 6 bases and J gave up 2 bases, with 11 bases separating them. The CDR3 length is 13 residues. Germline-derived CDR1 and CDR2 are MDHEN and SYDVKM. The CDR3 DNA reads as TGTGCCAGCAGCGGGACGGTACCCTACGAGCAGTACTTC. It encodes CASSGTVPYEQYF.

This clone was seen more than once but under ten times. The V call is TRBV15, the J call TRBJ1-1, with 7 bases identical to TRBD1. The CDR3 totals 14 residues. V was pared by 3 bases and J by 7 bases, with 8 bases of the junction left unmatched. Germline loops: CDR1 LNHNV, CDR2 YYDKDF (reference sequence). CDR3 sequence reads: CATSRSPGQFEAFF. CDR3 sequence (DNA): TGTGCCACCAGCAGGTCCCCGGGACAGTTTGAAGCTTTCTTT.

The rearrangement joins TRBV7-2 to TRBJ2-7, with 8 bases that match TRBD1. CDR3 length equals 15 residues. Germline CDR1 reads SGHTA; CDR2 reads FQGNSA. Trimming cost V 5 bases and J 3 bases; bases outside gene matches: 9. Here the CDR3 reads CASSTPWTGSYEQYF. In DNA, the CDR3 is TGTGCCAGCAGCACCCCCTGGACAGGGAGCTACGAGCAGTACTTC.

This chain uses TRBV19 with TRBJ1-2; D unclear. The V end lost 4 bases, the J end lost 7 bases, and 7 bases lay between the germline ends. In germline, CDR1 is LNHDA, CDR2 SQIVND (reference sequence). CDR3 size: 11 residues. The DNA for the CDR3 is TGTGCCAGTAGTAAAGGATCTGGCTACACCTTC. Its translation is CASSKGSGYTF.